The clone carrying this TCR beta chain was recorded at least ten times. Each TCR beta library was made by quantitative 5'-RACE that incorporated molecular barcodes. One entry per CDR3 protein, called by TCRdb with MiXCR from the 5' RACE reads. This sample has under 300,000 distinct CDR3 sequences, with about 10% found just once. V dropped 5 bases and J dropped 4 bases, with 14 bases sitting between them. This CDR3 contains 13 residues. In germline, CDR1 is DFQATT, CDR2 SNEGSKA (reference sequence). This sample stems from a study of CD8 T cells in ankylosing spondylitis. The source of this sequence is a male donor with ankylosing spondylitis or in good health (not recorded which). V is TRBV20-1 and J is TRBJ1-2; D may be TRBD1 (5 bases). The sequenced sample was blood, either unsorted or a sorted T cell fraction (not recorded which). The chain's CDR3 is CSAPRDGTYGYTF. CDR3 nucleotides: TGCAGTGCTCCTCGGGACGGCACCTATGGCTACACCTTC.